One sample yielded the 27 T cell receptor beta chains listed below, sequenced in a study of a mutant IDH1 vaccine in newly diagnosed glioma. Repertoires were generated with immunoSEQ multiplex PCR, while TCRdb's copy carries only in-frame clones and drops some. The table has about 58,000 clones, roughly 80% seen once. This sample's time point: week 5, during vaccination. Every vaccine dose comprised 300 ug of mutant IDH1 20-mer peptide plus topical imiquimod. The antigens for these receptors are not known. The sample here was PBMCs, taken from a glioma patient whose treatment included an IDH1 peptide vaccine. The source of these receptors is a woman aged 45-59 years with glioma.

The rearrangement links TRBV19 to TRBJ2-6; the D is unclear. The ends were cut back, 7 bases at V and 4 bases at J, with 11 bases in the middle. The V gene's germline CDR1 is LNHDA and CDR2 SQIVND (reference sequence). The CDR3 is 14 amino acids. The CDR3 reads CASNRLSGANVLTF. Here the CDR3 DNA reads TGTGCCAGTAATAGACTGTCCGGGGCCAACGTCCTGACTTTC.

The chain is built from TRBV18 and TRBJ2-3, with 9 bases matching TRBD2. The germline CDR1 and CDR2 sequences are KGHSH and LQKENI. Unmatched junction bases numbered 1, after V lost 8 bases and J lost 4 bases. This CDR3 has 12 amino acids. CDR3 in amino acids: CASGLASDTQYF. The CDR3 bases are TGTGCCAGCGGACTAGCGTCAGATACGCAGTATTTT.

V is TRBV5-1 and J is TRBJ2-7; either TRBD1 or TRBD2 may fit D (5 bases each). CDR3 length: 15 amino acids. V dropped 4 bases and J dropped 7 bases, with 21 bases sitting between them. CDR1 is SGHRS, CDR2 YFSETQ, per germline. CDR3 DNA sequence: TGCGCCAGCAGCCCGTCGGGTGAGGGGACCGGGGAGCAGTACTTC. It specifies CASSPSGEGTGEQYF.

CDR3 amino acids: CATSRGPYTEAFF. The CDR3 nucleotides read TGTGCCACCAGCAGAGGACCGTACACTGAAGCTTTCTTT. The chain couples TRBV15 to TRBJ1-1, with unresolved D. Germline CDR1 reads LNHNV; CDR2 reads YYDKDF (reference sequence). This CDR3 comprises 13 residues. V lost 1 base, J lost 3 bases, and 6 bases lay in between.

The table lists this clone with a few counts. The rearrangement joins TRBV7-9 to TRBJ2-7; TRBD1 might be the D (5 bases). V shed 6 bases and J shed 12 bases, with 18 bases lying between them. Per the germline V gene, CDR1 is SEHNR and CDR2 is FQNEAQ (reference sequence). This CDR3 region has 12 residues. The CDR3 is CASSSFTGGAYF. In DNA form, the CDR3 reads TGTGCCAGCAGTTCTTTTACAGGTGGGGCGTACTTC.

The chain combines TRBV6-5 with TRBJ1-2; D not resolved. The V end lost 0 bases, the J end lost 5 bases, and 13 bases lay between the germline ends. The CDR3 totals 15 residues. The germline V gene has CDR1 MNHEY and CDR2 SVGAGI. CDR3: CASSYSTEGSYGYTF. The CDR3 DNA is TGTGCCAGCAGTTACTCAACGGAGGGCAGTTATGGCTACACCTTC.

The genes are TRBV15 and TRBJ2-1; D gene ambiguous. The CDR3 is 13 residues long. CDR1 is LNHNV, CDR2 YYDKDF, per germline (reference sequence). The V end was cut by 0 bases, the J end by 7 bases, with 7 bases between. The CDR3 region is CATSRDKKNEQFF. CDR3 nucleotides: TGTGCCACCAGCAGAGATAAGAAAAATGAGCAGTTCTTC.

The CDR3 nucleotides read TGCGCCAGCAGGACGGGACAGTTCCTCAGCTCCTACAATGAGCAGTTCTTC. The encoded protein is CASRTGQFLSSYNEQFF. The V call is TRBV5-1, the J call TRBJ2-1; the match to TRBD1 covers 7 bases. Germline V gene sequence: CDR1 SGHRS, CDR2 YFSETQ. CDR3 size: 17 residues. The V segment lost 5 bases and the J segment 0 bases; nucleotides outside the gene matches: 11. Full variable domain (outside the CDR3, taken from reference TRBV5-1 and TRBJ2-1): KAGVTQTPRYLIKTRGQQVTLSCSPISGHRSVSWYQQTPGQGLQFLFEYFSETQRNKGNFPGRFSGRQFSNSRSEMNVSTLELGDSALYLCASRTGQFLSSYNEQFFGPGTRLTVL.

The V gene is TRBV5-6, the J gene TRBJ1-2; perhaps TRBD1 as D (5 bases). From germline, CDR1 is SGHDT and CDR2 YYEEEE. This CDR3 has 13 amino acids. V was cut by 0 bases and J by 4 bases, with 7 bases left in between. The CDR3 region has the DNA TGTGCCAGCAGCTTGGACAGGAGCTATGGCTACACCTTC. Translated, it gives CASSLDRSYGYTF.

The CDR3 loop is CASRTGTGNTEAFF. Here the CDR3 DNA reads TGTGCCAGCAGGACCGGGACAGGGAACACTGAAGCTTTCTTT. This rearrangement joins TRBV27 to TRBJ1-1, with 8 bases aligning to TRBD1. From germline, CDR1 is MNHEY and CDR2 SMNVEV (reference sequence). The length of the CDR3 is 14 residues. V dropped 6 bases and J dropped 1; count of bases not matched to a gene: 4.

Here the CDR3 reads CASTFDRNSPLHF. The DNA for the CDR3 is TGTGCCAGCACCTTCGACAGGAATTCACCCCTCCACTTT. The V and J genes are TRBV27 and TRBJ1-6, with a tentative D call TRBD1 (6 bases). The CDR3 runs 13 residues. Per the germline V gene, CDR1 is MNHEY and CDR2 is SMNVEV (reference sequence). V was clipped by 7 bases and J by 7 bases, with 11 bases between them.

CDR3 loop: CASSIATRTSNQPQHF. The CDR3 nucleotides read TGTGCCAGTAGTATCGCGACCCGAACCTCCAATCAGCCCCAGCATTTT. This chain connects TRBV19 to TRBJ1-5; D gene unclear. This CDR3 is built from 16 residues. CDR1 is LNHDA, CDR2 SQIVND, per germline (reference sequence). V was shortened by 3 bases and J by 3 bases, with 15 bases between the two germline ends.

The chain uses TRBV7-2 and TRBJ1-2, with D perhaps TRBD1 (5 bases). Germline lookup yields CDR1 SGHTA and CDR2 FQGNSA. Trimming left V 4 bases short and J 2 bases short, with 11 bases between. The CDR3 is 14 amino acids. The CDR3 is CASSSSGGNYGYTF. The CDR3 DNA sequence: TGTGCCAGCAGCTCCAGCGGGGGGAACTATGGCTACACCTTC. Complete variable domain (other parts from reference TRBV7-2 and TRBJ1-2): GAGVSQSPSNKVTEKGKDVELRCDPISGHTALYWYRQSLGQGLEFLIYFQGNSAPDKSGLPSDRFSAERTGGSVSTLTIQRTQQEDSAVYLCASSSSGGNYGYTFGSGTRLTVV.

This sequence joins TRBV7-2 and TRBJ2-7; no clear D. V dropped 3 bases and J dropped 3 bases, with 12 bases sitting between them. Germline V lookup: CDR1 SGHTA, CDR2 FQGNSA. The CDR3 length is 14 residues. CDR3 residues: CASSFGREFYEQYF. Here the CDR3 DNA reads TGTGCCAGCAGCTTCGGTAGGGAATTCTACGAGCAGTACTTC.

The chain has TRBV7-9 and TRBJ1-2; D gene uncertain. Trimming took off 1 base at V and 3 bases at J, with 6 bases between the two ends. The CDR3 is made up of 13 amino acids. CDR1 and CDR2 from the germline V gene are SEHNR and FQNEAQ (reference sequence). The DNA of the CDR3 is TGTGCCAGCAGCTTAGTCGGAGACTATGGCTACACCTTC. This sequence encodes CASSLVGDYGYTF.

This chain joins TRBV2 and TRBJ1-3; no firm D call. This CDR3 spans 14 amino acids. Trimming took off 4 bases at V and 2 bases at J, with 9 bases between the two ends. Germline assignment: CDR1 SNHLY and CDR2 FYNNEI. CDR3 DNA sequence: TGTGCCAGCAGTGTGGCGGAAACTGGAAACACCATATATTTT. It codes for CASSVAETGNTIYF.

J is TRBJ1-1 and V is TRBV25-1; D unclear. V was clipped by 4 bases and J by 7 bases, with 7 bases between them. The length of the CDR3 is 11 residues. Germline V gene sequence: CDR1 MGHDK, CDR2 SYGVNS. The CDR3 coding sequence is TGTGCCAGCAGTGGGGTGGATGAAGCTTTCTTT. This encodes CASSGVDEAFF.

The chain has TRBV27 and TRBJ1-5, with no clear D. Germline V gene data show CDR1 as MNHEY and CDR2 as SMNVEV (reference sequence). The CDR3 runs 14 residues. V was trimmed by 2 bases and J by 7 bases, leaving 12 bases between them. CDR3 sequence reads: CASSLLEGSQPQHF. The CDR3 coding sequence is TGTGCCAGCAGTTTACTAGAGGGAAGCCAGCCCCAGCATTTT.

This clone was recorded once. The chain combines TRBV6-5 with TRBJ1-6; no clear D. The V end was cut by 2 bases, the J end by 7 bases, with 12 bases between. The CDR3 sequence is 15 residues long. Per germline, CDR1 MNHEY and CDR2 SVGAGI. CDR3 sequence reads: CASSYQQSGNSPLHF. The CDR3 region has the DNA TGTGCCAGCAGTTACCAACAGAGTGGGAATTCACCCCTCCACTTT.

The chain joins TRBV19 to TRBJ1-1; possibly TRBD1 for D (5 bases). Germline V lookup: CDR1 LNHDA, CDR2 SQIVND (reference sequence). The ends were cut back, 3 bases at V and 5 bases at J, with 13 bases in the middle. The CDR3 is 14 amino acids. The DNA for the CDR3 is TGTGCCAGTAGTATGGTCGGGGGAAGGACTGAAGCTTTCTTT. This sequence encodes CASSMVGGRTEAFF.

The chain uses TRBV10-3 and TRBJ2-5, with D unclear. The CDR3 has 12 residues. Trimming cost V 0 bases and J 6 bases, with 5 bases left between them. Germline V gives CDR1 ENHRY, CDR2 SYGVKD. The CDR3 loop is CAISESGKTQYF. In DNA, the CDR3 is TGTGCCATCAGTGAGTCGGGAAAGACCCAGTACTTC.

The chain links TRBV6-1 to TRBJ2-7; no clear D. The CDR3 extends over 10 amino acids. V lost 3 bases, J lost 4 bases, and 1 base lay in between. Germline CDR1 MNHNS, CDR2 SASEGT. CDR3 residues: CASSEYEQYF. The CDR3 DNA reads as TGTGCCAGCAGTGAGTACGAGCAGTACTTC.

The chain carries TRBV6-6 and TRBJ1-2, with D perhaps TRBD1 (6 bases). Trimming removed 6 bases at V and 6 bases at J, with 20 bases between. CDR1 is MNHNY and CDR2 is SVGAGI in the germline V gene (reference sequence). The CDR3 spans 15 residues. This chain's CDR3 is CASSRLVGAEDGYTF. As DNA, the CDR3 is TGTGCCAGCAGCCGCTTGGTGGGGGCTGAGGATGGCTACACCTTC.

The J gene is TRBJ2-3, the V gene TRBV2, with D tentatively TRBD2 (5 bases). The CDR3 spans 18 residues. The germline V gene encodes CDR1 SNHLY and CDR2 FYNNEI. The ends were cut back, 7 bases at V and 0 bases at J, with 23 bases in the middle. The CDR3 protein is CASKSPTGVLPSTDTQYF. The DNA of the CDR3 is TGTGCCAGCAAATCCCCTACCGGGGTCCTTCCTAGCACAGATACGCAGTATTTT.

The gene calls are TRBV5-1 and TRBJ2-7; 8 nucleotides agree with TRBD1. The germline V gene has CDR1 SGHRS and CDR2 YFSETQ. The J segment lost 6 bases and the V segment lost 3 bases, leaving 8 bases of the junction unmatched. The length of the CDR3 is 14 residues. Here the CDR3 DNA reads TGCGCCAGCAGCTCGGACAGGGCTCGAAGCGAGCAGTACTTC. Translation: CASSSDRARSEQYF.

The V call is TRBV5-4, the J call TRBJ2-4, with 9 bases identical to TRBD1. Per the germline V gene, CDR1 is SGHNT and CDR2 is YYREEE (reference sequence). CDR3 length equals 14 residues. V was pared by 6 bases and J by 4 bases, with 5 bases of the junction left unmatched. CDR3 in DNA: TGTGCCAGCACCCGGACAGGGGAGAAAAACATTCAGTACTTC. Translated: CASTRTGEKNIQYF.

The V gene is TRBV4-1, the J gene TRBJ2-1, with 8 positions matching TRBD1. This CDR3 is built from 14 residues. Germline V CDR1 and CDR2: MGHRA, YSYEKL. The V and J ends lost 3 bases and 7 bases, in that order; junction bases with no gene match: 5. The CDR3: CASSQGQGANEQFF. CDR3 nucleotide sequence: TGCGCCAGCAGCCAGGGGCAGGGGGCGAATGAGCAGTTCTTC.